This T cell receptor beta chain originates from a study of blood T cells in healthy people across ages. Study information: Per two T cells, template switching captured roughly one barcoded beta molecule. Notes on the study in general: Naive and antigen-experienced cells were not separated, limiting conclusive comparison.

This clonotype was observed a handful of times. Antigen unknown. Isolation yielded PBMCs, at least 6 million per sample, in every case. With each sample, at least 6 micrograms of total RNA were extracted. It was with a sample-barcoded 5' primer and a J-beta primer mix that a second PCR of roughly 6 to 12 cycles was run. From the 5' RACE reads, TCRdb called clonotypes with MiXCR, one entry per CDR3 protein. Of hundreds of thousands of distinct CDR3 sequences detected, around 21% appear once; the ten largest clones hold 3% to 4%. Source material: blood. This clonotype was obtained from a man aged 70 or older in good health.

CDR3: CASNPFASGRSGETQYF. The CDR3 coding sequence is TGTGCCAGCAACCCTTTCGCTAGCGGGAGGTCCGGGGAGACCCAGTACTTC. The chain carries TRBV28 and TRBJ2-5; 11 nucleotides agree with TRBD2. The CDR3 is made up of 17 amino acids. Germline assignment: CDR1 MDHEN and CDR2 SYDVKM. The V segment lost 7 bases and the J segment 5 bases; nucleotides outside the gene matches: 15.